These T cell receptor beta chains were read from a single sample in a study of prognosis after radiotherapy for stage I lung cancer. One entry per CDR3 protein results from TCRdb running MiXCR on the multiplex PCR reads. The table lists approximately 35,000 distinct CDR3 sequences, under 40% of them singletons. Sequenced material: PBMCs, taken before or after stereotactic body radiation therapy (not recorded which). Receptors originate from a donor aged 50 or older with non-small cell lung cancer. Each CDR3 is given with its conserved first and last residue. A D gene is named only where the DNA matches it firmly. A row's size may be missing; if present it is once, few, many or a size class.

d_call clone_size j_call v_call cdr3_aa cdr3_nt
TRBD2 many TRBJ2-3 TRBV19 CASSPGTSGTDTQYF TGTGCCAGTAGCCCCGGGACTAGCGGTACAGATACGCAGTATTTT
- many TRBJ2-1 TRBV19 CASSPGRSYNEQFF TGTGCCAGTAGCCCAGGGCGCTCCTACAATGAGCAGTTCTTC
TRBD2 many TRBJ2-1 TRBV5-1 CASSLGGGGSSSEQFF TGCGCCAGCAGCTTGGGGGGCGGGGGGAGTTCCAGTGAGCAGTTCTTC
TRBD1 many TRBJ1-1 TRBV28 CASSGQGGTEAFF TGTGCCAGCAGCGGACAGGGAGGGACTGAAGCTTTCTTT
- - TRBJ2-7 TRBV28 CAISGTYDQYF TGTGCCATTTCCGGCACCTACGATCAGTACTTC
TRBD1 - TRBJ1-4 TRBV20-1 CSTPGTGGTRLCEKLFF TGCAGTACTCCCGGGACAGGTGGCACGAGGCTTTGTGAAAAACTGTTTTTT
- many TRBJ1-1 TRBV3-1 CASSQAFRTGNTEAFF TGTGCCAGCAGCCAAGCGTTTCGTACGGGGAACACTGAAGCTTTCTTT
- - TRBJ1-1 TRBV6-1 CASRGIQGLVTEAFF TGTGCCAGCAGGGGGATCCAGGGCCTAGTCACTGAAGCTTTCTTT
TRBD2 medium-sized TRBJ2-7 TRBV28 CASRSGGVLYEQYF TGTGCCAGTCGCTCGGGAGGGGTTCTCTACGAGCAGTACTTC
- many TRBJ1-4 TRBV27 CASRVQGGEKLFF TGTGCCAGCAGGGTACAGGGTGGTGAAAAACTGTTTTTT
- many TRBJ1-5 TRBV28 CASSGGNQPQHF TGTGCCAGCAGTGGGGGCAATCAGCCCCAGCATTTT
TRBD1 many TRBJ2-7 TRBV12-3/TRBV12-4 CASTRDRGPFEQYF TGTGCCAGCACCCGGGACAGGGGGCCATTTGAGCAGTACTTC
- many TRBJ2-5 TRBV3-1 CASSQGGETQYF TGTGCCAGCAGTCAGGGAGGAGAGACCCAGTACTTC
TRBD1 many TRBJ2-1 TRBV19 CASSSGQGVNEQFF TGTGCCAGTAGCTCCGGACAGGGGGTCAATGAGCAGTTCTTC
TRBD2 many TRBJ2-1 TRBV2 CASKKVAGGYYNEQFF TGTGCCAGCAAGAAGGTAGCGGGGGGCTATTACAATGAGCAGTTCTTC
TRBD1 many TRBJ1-1 TRBV19 CASTGQGLLNTEAFF TGTGCCAGTACCGGACAGGGACTTTTGAACACTGAAGCTTTCTTT
- many TRBJ2-1 TRBV7-2 CASSPPRGGKYNEQFF TGTGCCAGCAGCCCCCCCCGGGGCGGGAAATACAATGAGCAGTTCTTC
- few TRBJ1-1 TRBV9 CASSVAGRTEAFF TGTGCCAGCAGCGTAGCGGGGAGGACTGAAGCTTTCTTT
TRBD1 many TRBJ1-2 TRBV24-1 CATSDSRTGRGYTF TGTGCCACCAGTGATTCGCGGACAGGGAGGGGCTACACCTTC
TRBD1 - TRBJ1-3 TRBV27 CASRGQPSGNTIYF TGTGCCAGCAGGGGACAGCCCTCTGGAAACACCATATATTTT
- many TRBJ2-2 TRBV5-4 CASSLPGLNTGELFF TGTGCCAGCAGCTTGCCGGGACTTAACACCGGGGAGCTGTTTTTT
TRBD2 many TRBJ2-5 TRBV7-3 CASSEGLEETQYF TGTGCCAGCAGTGAGGGACTAGAGGAGACCCAGTACTTC
- many TRBJ1-1 TRBV18 CASSPSGVNTEAFF TGTGCCAGCTCACCATCCGGGGTTAACACTGAAGCTTTCTTT
- - TRBJ2-1 TRBV28 CASSLPDRNEQFF TGTGCCAGCAGTTTGCCGGACAGAAATGAGCAGTTCTTC
- - TRBJ1-5 TRBV6-1 CASGRGINQPQHF TGTGCCAGCGGAAGGGGGATCAATCAGCCCCAGCATTTT
- many TRBJ1-2 TRBV6-1 CASSEVVGATYYGYTF TGTGCCAGCAGTGAAGTCGTGGGGGCCACCTACTATGGCTACACCTTC
- medium-sized TRBJ1-2 TRBV6-1 CASSEAGFSGDGSYGYTF TGTGCCAGCAGTGAAGCCGGCTTCTCAGGGGACGGTAGCTATGGCTACACCTTC
TRBD2 many TRBJ2-3 TRBV20-1 CSAATSGRPTDTQYF TGCAGTGCAGCGACTAGCGGGAGGCCCACAGATACGCAGTATTTT
- many TRBJ1-1 TRBV28 CASSFGVGGRYEAFF TGTGCCAGCAGTTTCGGGGTGGGAGGGCGCTATGAAGCTTTCTTT